These 11 T cell receptor beta chains were sequenced from one sample in a study of beta chain features in type 1 diabetes listed by TCRdb under 2018. Libraries were prepared through the immunoSEQ multiplex PCR assay. All of the isolated RNA was reverse transcribed with the High Capacity cDNA Reverse Transcription Kit, so expressed TCRB transcripts were sequenced. TCRdb retrieved this table from immuneACCESS and kept in-frame rearrangements only. Not all clones are present; in checked studies, unresolved V genes account for under half, and no reason is known for the remainder. This sample comprises around 13,000 clones, 35% to 55% of them detected only once. Jointly, the top ten make up about 0.91% of the sample. Sequencing was carried out using stem cell memory CD4+ T cells from blood. The sample's cell subset or site label, in plain terms: stem cell-like memory CD4+ T cells. Receptors were obtained from a man aged 18 to 29 in good health.

This clone was recorded a few times. The V gene is TRBV10-3, the J gene TRBJ2-7; the D gene is possibly TRBD2 (6 bases). Germline V gene sequence: CDR1 ENHRY, CDR2 SYGVKD. V lost 0 bases to trimming and J lost 2 bases, with 23 bases between them. The CDR3 contains 19 residues. CDR3 loop: CAISESGWGTGTGTYEQYF. In nucleotides, the CDR3 is TGTGCCATCAGTGAGTCAGGTTGGGGGACGGGGACTGGAACCTACGAGCAGTACTTC.

V gene TRBV15 combines with J gene TRBJ1-2; D is ambiguous. Trimming removed 2 bases from V and 0 bases from J, with 10 bases in between. Germline V gene data show CDR1 as LNHNV and CDR2 as YYDKDF (reference sequence). The CDR3 is 15 residues long. The CDR3 here is CATSRSGSPNYGYTF. For the CDR3, the DNA is TGTGCCACCAGCAGATCCGGGAGCCCTAACTATGGCTACACCTTC.

The chain carries TRBV11-3 and TRBJ1-6; no definite D call. This CDR3 has 14 amino acids. With 5 bases removed from V and 5 bases from J, the gap between germline ends came to 10 bases. The germline V gene encodes CDR1 SGHNT and CDR2 YENEEA. CDR3 nucleotides: TGTGCCAGCAGCCATCGGGGTGATAATTCACCCCTCCACTTT. Translating gives CASSHRGDNSPLHF.

This clone was seen a handful of times. This chain connects TRBV7-8 to TRBJ2-7; 11 nucleotides align to TRBD2. This CDR3 is built from 17 residues. Losses at the gene ends were 1 base for V and 2 bases for J; bases not matched to a gene: 7. CDR1 and CDR2 from the germline V gene are SGHVS and FQNEAQ. The CDR3 DNA reads as TGTGCCAGCAGCTTAGGGGCTAGCGGGGGGTTAACCTACGAGCAGTACTTC. It codes for CASSLGASGGLTYEQYF.

The J gene is TRBJ1-6, the V gene TRBV11-2; 9 positions agree with TRBD1. Germline loops: CDR1 SGHAT, CDR2 FQNNGV. V shed 5 bases and J 11 bases; nucleotides not matched to a gene: 4. The CDR3 totals 13 residues. CDR3 sequence (DNA): TGTGCCAGCAGCCAGGACAGGGGTACACCCCTCCACTTT. Translating it yields CASSQDRGTPLHF.

The gene calls are TRBV5-1 and TRBJ2-7, with TRBD2 matching 8 bases. J was trimmed by 1 base and V by 0 bases; bases with no gene match: 6. The germline CDR1 and CDR2 sequences are SGHRS and YFSETQ. This CDR3 spans 16 amino acids. The CDR3 bases are TGCGCCAGCAGCTTGGTGGGAAGCGGGGGATCCTACGAGCAGTACTTC. Its protein is CASSLVGSGGSYEQYF.

This clone was observed a handful of times. The V call is TRBV28, the J call TRBJ2-7; 8 bases align to TRBD1. The CDR3 length is 15 residues. J lost 6 bases, V lost 2 bases, and 9 bases had no gene match. Germline V lookup: CDR1 MDHEN, CDR2 SYDVKM. This CDR3 reads CASSLVTGESGEQYF. The DNA of the CDR3 is TGTGCCAGCAGTTTAGTGACAGGGGAGTCTGGCGAGCAGTACTTC.

The genes are TRBV11-1 and TRBJ2-5; the match to TRBD1 covers 8 bases. The end of the DNA aligns better with TRBJ2-7, so the J call may be wrong. The CDR3 covers 16 residues. Germline CDR1 and CDR2: SGHAT and FQDESV (reference sequence). The CDR3 reads CASSLAMTGVSYEQYF. The CDR3 bases are TGTGCCAGCAGCTTAGCGATGACAGGGGTCTCCTACGAGCAGTACTTC.

This clone was found a few times. The V call is TRBV6-5, the J call TRBJ1-2, with D maybe TRBD1 (5 bases). V was shortened by 6 bases and J by 3 bases, with 14 bases between the two germline ends. The CDR3 totals 14 residues. Germline CDR1 and CDR2: MNHEY and SVGAGI. The DNA of the CDR3 is TGTGCCAGCAGCCCGCAGGGTGTTGACTATGGCTACACCTTC. This encodes CASSPQGVDYGYTF.

V usage is TRBV19 and J usage is TRBJ1-6, with TRBD1 identical over 10 bases. Germline loops: CDR1 LNHDA, CDR2 SQIVND (reference sequence). J lost 7 bases, V lost 5 bases, and 8 bases had no gene match. CDR3 size: 16 residues. The CDR3 DNA is TGTGCCAGTAGTGGGGGACAGGGGACCCTAAATTCACCCCTCCACTTT. Translating it yields CASSGGQGTLNSPLHF.

The CDR3 bases are TGTGCCGGCGCCGGGTCCTCTCCTCCGCAGTATTTT. Translated: CAGAGSSPPQYF. The chain joins TRBV9 to TRBJ2-3; D ambiguous. The CDR3 covers 12 residues. With 10 bases removed from V and 10 bases from J, the gap between germline ends came to 19 bases. Germline loops: CDR1 SGDLS, CDR2 YYNGEE.